A single sample gave rise to the 18 T cell receptor beta chains below, sequenced in a study of radiation and T cells in renal cell carcinoma. Documented time point: blood 2 weeks post-SBRT. Regarding treatment: 15 Gy SBRT to primary tumor, nephrectomy 4 weeks later. Measured with immunoSEQ multiplex PCR; TCRdb has only the in-frame clones, and not every one. The sample gives roughly 150,000 clones, around 90% of which show up once; 10% to 15% is in the top ten. The sample was blood, taken from a patient whose treatment included radiotherapy and nephrectomy. These receptors all stem from a woman between 50 and 59 years old with renal cell carcinoma.

The rearrangement joins TRBV7-9 to TRBJ2-1; D call uncertain. The V and J ends lost 3 bases and 10 bases respectively, with 7 bases between them. Germline V gene sequence: CDR1 SEHNR, CDR2 FQNEAQ (reference sequence). The CDR3 has 11 residues. The CDR3 bases are TGTGCCAGCAGCTTGGGGTGGGAGCAGTTCTTC. Protein: CASSLGWEQFF.

CDR3 loop: CAWSVQGYEQYF. CDR3 sequence (DNA): TGTGCCTGGAGTGTACAGGGGTACGAGCAGTACTTC. The chain employs TRBV30 and TRBJ2-7, with TRBD1 matching over 7 bases. CDR1 and CDR2 from the germline V gene are GTSNPN and SVGIG (reference sequence). The J segment lost 4 bases and the V segment lost 0 bases, leaving 0 bases of the junction unmatched. There are 12 residues in the CDR3. Together with reference TRBV30 and TRBJ2-7, the CDR3 gives the full variable domain: SQTIHQWPATLVQPVGSPLSLECTVEGTSNPNLYWYRQAAGRGLQLLFYSVGIGQISSEVPQNLSASRPQDRQFILSSKKLLLSDSGFYLCAWSVQGYEQYFGPGTRLTVT.

The rearrangement uses TRBV5-8 and TRBJ2-1; 8 nucleotides line up with TRBD2. Germline lookup yields CDR1 SGHTS and CDR2 YDEGEE. With 6 bases clipped from V and 5 bases from J, the junction kept 13 bases outside the gene matches. CDR3 length equals 16 residues. The CDR3 DNA is TGTGCCAGCAACCGATACGGGGGGGAGAGAGACAATGAGCAGTTCTTC. This sequence encodes CASNRYGGERDNEQFF. The complete variable domain, with remaining parts taken from reference TRBV5-8 and TRBJ2-1, reads EAGVTQSPTHLIKTRGQQATLRCSPISGHTSVYWYQQALGLGLQFLLWYDEGEERNRGNFPPRFSGRQFPNYSSELNVNALELEDSALYLCASNRYGGERDNEQFFGPGTRLTVL.

This clone was recorded once. The V and J genes are TRBV5-1 and TRBJ2-1, with TRBD2 identical over 7 bases. V trimming: 2 bases; J trimming: 3 bases; junction bases outside the gene matches: 8. The V gene's germline CDR1 is SGHRS and CDR2 YFSETQ. This CDR3 is 16 amino acids long. CDR3 sequence (DNA): TGCGCCAGCAGCTTTGGAGCGGGGAATGACTACAATGAGCAGTTCTTC. Protein sequence: CASSFGAGNDYNEQFF.

This clone appeared a single time. The V call is TRBV18, the J call TRBJ2-5; weak D call: TRBD1 (6 bases). The V gene's germline CDR1 is KGHSH and CDR2 LQKENI. Trimming removed 10 bases at V and 2 bases at J, with 14 bases between. This CDR3 spans 13 amino acids. The CDR3 DNA reads TGTGCCACCAGCCCAGGACAGCAAGAGACCCAGTACTTC. As protein: CATSPGQQETQYF.

CDR3 nucleotide sequence: TGTGCCAGCAGCTTAGAAGTGGGCTACACCTTC. Residues: CASSLEVGYTF. The chain couples TRBV7-9 to TRBJ1-2; no clear D. V was clipped by 1 base and J by 8 bases, with 5 bases between them. The germline V gene encodes CDR1 SEHNR and CDR2 FQNEAQ (reference sequence). This CDR3 contains 11 residues.

The chain uses TRBV6-6 and TRBJ1-5, with unresolved D. The germline V gene encodes CDR1 MNHNY and CDR2 SVGAGI (reference sequence). V was pared by 2 bases and J by 3 bases, with 8 bases between. The CDR3 is 14 amino acids. CDR3 bases: TGTGCCAGCAGTTACGAGGGAGTCAATCAGCCCCAGCATTTT. Translation gives CASSYEGVNQPQHF.

The chain uses TRBV6-6 and TRBJ1-1, with D perhaps matching TRBD1 (6 bases). The CDR3 totals 13 residues. The V end was cut by 7 bases, the J end by 5 bases, with 14 bases between. The V gene's germline CDR1 is MNHNY and CDR2 SVGAGI (reference sequence). CDR3 nucleotide sequence: TGTGCCAGCAACGAACAGGGTTTAACTGAAGCTTTCTTT. The encoded protein is CASNEQGLTEAFF.

The chain couples TRBV5-5 to TRBJ1-5; 7 bases are a match to TRBD1. Germline V gives CDR1 SGHKS, CDR2 YYEKEE (reference sequence). The CDR3 runs 13 residues. The V gene end was trimmed by 2 bases and the J gene end by 5 bases; junction bases not matched to a gene: 1. The CDR3 region has the DNA TGTGCCAGCAGCTTTACAGGGGATCAGCCCCAGCATTTT. Protein product: CASSFTGDQPQHF.

The CDR3 DNA reads as TGTGCCAGCAGCTTGTCAGGGAACATCAATCAGCCCCAGCATTTT. The encoded protein is CASSLSGNINQPQHF. The V and J genes are TRBV11-2 and TRBJ1-5, with a tentative D call TRBD1 (5 bases). The germline CDR1 and CDR2 sequences are SGHAT and FQNNGV. V shed 3 bases and J shed 3 bases, with 12 bases lying between them. The CDR3 totals 15 residues.

The chain has TRBV6-5 and TRBJ1-5; maybe TRBD1 (6 bases). CDR3 length equals 15 residues. V lost 6 bases, J lost 0 bases, and 12 bases lay in between. Germline lookup yields CDR1 MNHEY and CDR2 SVGAGI. The CDR3 protein is CASSPGQYSNQPQHF. The CDR3 nucleotides read TGTGCCAGCAGCCCTGGACAGTATAGCAATCAGCCCCAGCATTTT.

The chain joins TRBV6-5 to TRBJ2-7; D unclear. Germline V gene lookup returns CDR1 MNHEY and CDR2 SVGAGI. Trimming took 2 bases from V and 6 from J, leaving 11 bases between them. The CDR3 is 13 amino acids. The CDR3 loop reads CASSYDPGVEQYF. CDR3 in DNA: TGTGCCAGCAGTTACGATCCGGGCGTCGAGCAGTACTTC.

The chain recombines TRBV5-4 with TRBJ1-2; a possible D gene is TRBD1 (6 bases). Germline V CDR1 and CDR2: SGHNT, YYREEE (reference sequence). The CDR3 is 15 residues long. The V end was cut by 4 bases, the J end by 4 bases, with 17 bases between. CDR3 sequence: CASSPTGSSSYGYTF. CDR3 coding DNA: TGTGCCAGCAGCCCCACAGGGTCTTCTAGCTATGGCTACACCTTC.

This chain links TRBV29-1 with TRBJ2-3, with 7 bases fitting TRBD1. The V gene end was trimmed by 7 bases and the J gene end by 0 bases; junction bases not matched to a gene: 4. There are 13 residues in the CDR3. CDR1 SQVTM and CDR2 ANQGSEA come from the germline V gene. DNA of the CDR3: TGCAGCGCGGACAGGTCTAGCACAGATACGCAGTATTTT. Translating it yields CSADRSSTDTQYF.

To note about this clone: The sample contains more than one DNA sequence encoding this CDR3. The chain employs TRBV10-3 and TRBJ2-5, with D uncertain. Germline V gives CDR1 ENHRY, CDR2 SYGVKD. The CDR3 is made up of 12 amino acids. The ends were cut back, 0 bases at V and 4 bases at J, with 3 bases in the middle. The CDR3 is CAISESGETQYF. The CDR3 DNA reads TGTGCCATCAGTGAGTCTGGAGAGACCCAGTACTTC.

This clone was seen a single time. J is TRBJ2-1 and V is TRBV7-9; D is unclear. This CDR3 contains 13 residues. V gave up 1 base and J gave up 3 bases, with 4 bases separating them. Germline V lookup: CDR1 SEHNR, CDR2 FQNEAQ (reference sequence). The CDR3 loop is CASSLENYNEQFF. DNA of the CDR3: TGTGCCAGCAGCTTAGAGAACTACAATGAGCAGTTCTTC.

The chain recombines TRBV18 with TRBJ2-2; 8 bases match TRBD1. The V and J ends lost 6 bases and 3 bases, in that order; junction bases with no gene match: 6. This CDR3 is built from 15 residues. The germline V gene encodes CDR1 KGHSH and CDR2 LQKENI. The DNA of the CDR3 is TGTGCCAGCTCCCACGACAGGGGTTACACCGGGGAGCTGTTTTTT. Protein sequence: CASSHDRGYTGELFF.

This clone was seen a single time. This chain connects TRBV30 to TRBJ2-2; 9 bases align to TRBD1. The CDR3 is 15 amino acids. CDR1 is GTSNPN and CDR2 is SVGIG in the germline V gene (reference sequence). With V trimmed by 4 bases and J by 1 base, 4 bases remained unmatched. CDR3 DNA sequence: TGTGCCTGGAACTCGGGACAGGGGAACACCGGGGAGCTGTTTTTT. Its protein product is CAWNSGQGNTGELFF. Filled out from reference TRBV30 and TRBJ2-2, the complete variable domain reads SQTIHQWPATLVQPVGSPLSLECTVEGTSNPNLYWYRQAAGRGLQLLFYSVGIGQISSEVPQNLSASRPQDRQFILSSKKLLLSDSGFYLCAWNSGQGNTGELFFGEGSRLTVL.